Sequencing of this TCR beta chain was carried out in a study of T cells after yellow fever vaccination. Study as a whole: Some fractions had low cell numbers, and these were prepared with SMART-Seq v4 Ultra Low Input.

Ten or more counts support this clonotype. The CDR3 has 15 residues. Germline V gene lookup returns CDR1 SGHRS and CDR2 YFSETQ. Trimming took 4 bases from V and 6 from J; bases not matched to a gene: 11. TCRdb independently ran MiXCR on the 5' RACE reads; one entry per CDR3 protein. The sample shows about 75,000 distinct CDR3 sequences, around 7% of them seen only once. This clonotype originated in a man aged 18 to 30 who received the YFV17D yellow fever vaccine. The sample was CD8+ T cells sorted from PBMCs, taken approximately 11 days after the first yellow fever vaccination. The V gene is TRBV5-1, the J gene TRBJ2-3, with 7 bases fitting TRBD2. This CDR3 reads CASSAAPGGSDTQYF. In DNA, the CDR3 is TGCGCCAGCAGCGCGGCCCCGGGGGGTTCGGATACGCAGTATTTT.